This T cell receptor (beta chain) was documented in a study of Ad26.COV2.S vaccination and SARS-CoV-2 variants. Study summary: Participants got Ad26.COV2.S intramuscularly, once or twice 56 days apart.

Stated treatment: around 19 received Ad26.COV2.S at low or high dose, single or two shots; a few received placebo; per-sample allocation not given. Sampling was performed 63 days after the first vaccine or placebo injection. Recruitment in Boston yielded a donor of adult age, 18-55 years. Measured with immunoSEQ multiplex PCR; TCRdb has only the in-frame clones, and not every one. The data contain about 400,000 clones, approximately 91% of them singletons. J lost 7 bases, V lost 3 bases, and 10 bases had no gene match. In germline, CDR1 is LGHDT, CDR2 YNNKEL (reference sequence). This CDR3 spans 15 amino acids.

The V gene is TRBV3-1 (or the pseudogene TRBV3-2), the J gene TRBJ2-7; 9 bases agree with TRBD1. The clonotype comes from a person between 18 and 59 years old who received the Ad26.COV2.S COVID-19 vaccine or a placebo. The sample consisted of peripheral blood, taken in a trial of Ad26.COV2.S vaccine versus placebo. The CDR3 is CASSHRQGGSREQYF. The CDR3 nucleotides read TGTGCCAGCAGCCACCGACAGGGGGGTTCGCGGGAGCAGTACTTC.